This T cell receptor (beta chain) came from a study of cytomegalovirus exposure and HLA in healthy donors. Some clones are missing from TCRdb's copy, which holds only in-frame ones; the method was immunoSEQ multiplex PCR. The table shows 300,000 to 350,000 clones, with 88% occurring only once. V gave up 5 bases and J gave up 8 bases, with 12 bases separating them. Germline lookup yields CDR1 MRHNA and CDR2 SNTAGT. The CDR3 loop spans 12 amino acids. This clonotype originated in a man aged 30 to 45 in good health and CMV-seronegative. J is TRBJ1-2 and V is TRBV6-4; D gene unclear. The sample consisted of PBMCs. The CDR3 reads CASSSPTGGYTF. CDR3 sequence (DNA): TGTGCCAGCAGTTCGCCGACGGGGGGCTACACCTTC.